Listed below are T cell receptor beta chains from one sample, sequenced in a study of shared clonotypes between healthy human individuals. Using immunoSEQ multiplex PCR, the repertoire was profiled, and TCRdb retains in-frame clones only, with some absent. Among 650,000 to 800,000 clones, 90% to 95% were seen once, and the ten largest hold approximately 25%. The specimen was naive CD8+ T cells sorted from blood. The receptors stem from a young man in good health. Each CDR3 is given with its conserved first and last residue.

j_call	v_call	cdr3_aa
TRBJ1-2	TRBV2	CASPPPTSPASGYTF
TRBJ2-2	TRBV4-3	CASSQAVLGRVGELFF
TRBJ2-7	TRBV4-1	CASSQVETDVYEQYF
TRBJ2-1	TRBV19	CATRGSGSSYNEQFF
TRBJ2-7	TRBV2	CASSPSPGTGAEQYF
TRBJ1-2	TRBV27	CASTNRQFSGYTF
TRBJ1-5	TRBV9	CASSVGQGDQPQHF
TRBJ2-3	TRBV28	CASSPRGSGRLTDTQYF
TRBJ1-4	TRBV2	CASRETGAGVATNEKLFF
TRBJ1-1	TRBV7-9	CASSSETFF
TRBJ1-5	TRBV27	CASTPSQGTLPSTQHF
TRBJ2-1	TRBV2	CASPPGGIAGVHEQFF
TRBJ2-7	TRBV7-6	CASSSPTSGSYEQYF
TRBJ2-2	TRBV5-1	CASSLGTGGTGELFF
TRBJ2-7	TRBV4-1	CASSQELGIPSSYEQYF
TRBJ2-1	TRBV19	CASSTDSYNEQFF
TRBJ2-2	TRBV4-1	CASRPPGGGELFF
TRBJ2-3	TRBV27	CASTLAGRTDTQYF
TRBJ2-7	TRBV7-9	CASSAGQGGSEQYF
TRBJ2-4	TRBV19	CASSVDRAGEGDIQYF
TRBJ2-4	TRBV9	CASSATSGSGYIQYF
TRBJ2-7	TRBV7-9	CATEGRGRPYEQYF
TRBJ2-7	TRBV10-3	CAISEVGGRYEQYF
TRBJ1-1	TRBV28	CASSFPLDRGGPLNTEAFF
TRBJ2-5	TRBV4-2	CASSFWGGHQETQYF
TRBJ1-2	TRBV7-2	CASSLPESYGYTF
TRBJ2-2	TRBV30	CAWTSGVGTGELFF
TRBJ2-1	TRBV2	CASILADVEFF
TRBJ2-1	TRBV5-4	CASSPVGLAEPREQFF
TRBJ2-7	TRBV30	CAWNRDRGYEQYF
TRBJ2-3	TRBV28	CASTLGVGGSTDTQYF
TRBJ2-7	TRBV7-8	CASSLDQHRSSYEQYF
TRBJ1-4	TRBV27	CASSLLGGGEKLFF
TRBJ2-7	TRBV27	CASSQRLGSKYYEQYF
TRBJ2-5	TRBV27	CASSSSGEETQYF
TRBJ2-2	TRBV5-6	CASSLSGNTGELFF
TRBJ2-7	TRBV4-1	CASSQVGRDMYF
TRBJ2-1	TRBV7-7	CASSSGTLTFNEQFF
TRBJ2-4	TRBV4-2	CASSPGTGSSVAKNIQYF
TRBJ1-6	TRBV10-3	CAISDDTFGSPLHF
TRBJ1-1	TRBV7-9	CASSSWGTDMNTEAFF
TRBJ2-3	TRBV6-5	CASSMGASTDTQYF
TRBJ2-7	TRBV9	CASSADGSGEQYF
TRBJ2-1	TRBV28	CASSFAQESTYNEQFF
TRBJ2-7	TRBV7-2	CACSLPGTTYEQYF
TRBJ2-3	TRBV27	CASSSLAGGPDTQYF
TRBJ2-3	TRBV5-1	CASSPRQGVNPDTQYF
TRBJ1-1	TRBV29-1	CSVELLAAEAFF
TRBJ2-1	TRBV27	CASSSDLYYNEQFF